Below are 14 T cell receptor beta chains sequenced from a single sample in a study of blood T cells in healthy people across ages. Then a second PCR, running roughly 7 to 11 cycles, was carried out with a sample-barcoded 5' primer and a J-beta primer mix. TCRdb ran MiXCR on the 5' RACE reads and lists one entry per CDR3 protein. The sample comprises under 800,000 distinct CDR3 sequences, roughly 20% of which are singletons, and 3.5% to 4% rests with the top ten. Sequencing was done on a sample of blood. The source is a man between 65 and 85 years old in good health.

The V and J genes are TRBV28 and TRBJ2-1; 7 bases match TRBD2. CDR1 is MDHEN, CDR2 SYDVKM, per germline. This CDR3 is 14 amino acids long. V shed 6 bases, J shed 6 bases, and the junction held 8 bases outside the gene matches. The CDR3 bases are TGTGCCAGCAGGACTGGGGGGAGGGGCAATGAGCAGTTCTTC. This translates into CASRTGGRGNEQFF.

This clonotype was seen only once. A read error is likely, as this CDR3 ends without the conserved phenylalanine or tryptophan. V and J are TRBV4-1 and TRBJ2-7; D not certain. Per germline, CDR1 MGHRA and CDR2 YSYEKL. The CDR3 has 16 amino acids. V dropped 0 bases and J dropped 5 bases, with 17 bases sitting between them. The CDR3 sequence is CASSQDRGLVANEQYL. The CDR3 DNA sequence: TGCGCCAGCAGCCAAGATCGTGGTCTAGTGGCCAACGAGCAGTACCTC.

The chain uses TRBV20-1 and TRBJ2-7; no clear D gene. V gave up 2 bases and J gave up 7 bases, with 15 bases separating them. The CDR3 totals 13 residues. Germline V lookup: CDR1 DFQATT, CDR2 SNEGSKA (reference sequence). In DNA form, the CDR3 reads TGCAGTGCTAGAACGATGGGTAACTATGAGCAGTACTTC. Translation gives CSARTMGNYEQYF.

The J gene is TRBJ2-5, the V gene TRBV27, with 13 nucleotides matching TRBD2. The CDR3 runs 18 residues. The junction had 10 bases not matched to a gene; V was cut back by 2 bases and J by 4 bases. Germline V gives CDR1 MNHEY, CDR2 SMNVEV (reference sequence). CDR3 sequence: CASSLKLAGGPSRETQYF. As DNA, the CDR3 is TGTGCCAGCAGTTTAAAACTAGCGGGAGGGCCTAGCAGAGAGACCCAGTACTTC.

This clonotype has more than one count but fewer than ten. Mismatch with germline at one junction end may stem from a read error. This CDR3 reads CSVLRGRNYDYTF. The CDR3 bases are TGCAGCGTCCTACGGGGACGAAACTATGACTACACCTTC. V is TRBV29-1 and J is TRBJ1-2, with D perhaps TRBD1 (5 bases). The CDR3 contains 13 residues. Germline assignment: CDR1 SQVTM and CDR2 ANQGSEA. The full variable domain, rest sourced from reference TRBV29-1 and TRBJ1-2, is SAVISQKPSRDICQRGTSLTIQCQVDSQVTMMFWYRQQPGQSLTLIATANQGSEATYESGFVIDKFPISRPNLTFSTLTVSNMSPEDSSIYLCSVLRGRNYDYTFGSGTRLTVV.

This clonotype was seen only a few times. The J gene is TRBJ2-7, the V gene TRBV7-2; 10 bases line up with TRBD1. There are 14 residues in the CDR3. Germline-derived CDR1 and CDR2 are SGHTA and FQGNSA. Losses at the gene ends were 5 bases for V and 5 bases for J; bases not matched to a gene: 6. CDR3 sequence (DNA): TGTGCCAGCAGCCCGGGACAGGGGATACACGAGCAGTACTTC. It encodes CASSPGQGIHEQYF.

The V and J genes are TRBV7-9 and TRBJ1-1; D gene ambiguous. The CDR3 runs 14 residues. V was cut by 5 bases and J by 1 base, with 11 bases left in between. In germline, CDR1 is SEHNR, CDR2 FQNEAQ (reference sequence). This chain's CDR3 is CASSRPLKNTEAFF. In DNA form, the CDR3 reads TGTGCCAGCAGCCGCCCTCTTAAGAACACTGAAGCTTTCTTT.

This clonotype was found a few times. V usage is TRBV3-1 and J usage is TRBJ2-7; 7 bases align to TRBD2. The DNA end is more similar to TRBJ2-1, so the J call may be wrong. CDR1 is LGHDT, CDR2 YNNKEL, per germline (reference sequence). The CDR3 has 15 residues. In DNA form, the CDR3 reads TGTGCCAGCAGCCAAGAGAGGACTAGCTACAATGAGCAGTTCTTC. As protein: CASSQERTSYNEQFF.

This clonotype came up many times. V is TRBV12-3 or TRBV12-4 and J is TRBJ1-1, with 7 bases matching TRBD1. The CDR3 sequence is 12 residues long. Germline trimming cut 4 bases from V and 8 bases from J; bases unmatched to any gene: 4. The CDR3 coding sequence is TGTGCCAGCAGTTGGGGACAGAGGGAAGCTTTCTTT. Its translation is CASSWGQREAFF.

The rearrangement joins TRBV7-2 to TRBJ2-5, with 8 positions matching TRBD2. Germline values: CDR1 SGHTA, CDR2 FQGNSA. This CDR3 region has 15 residues. The V segment lost 2 bases and the J segment 11 bases; nucleotides outside the gene matches: 13. The DNA for the CDR3 is TGTGCCAGCAGCTTATCCCCGGGACTAGTGGGTGAGCAGTACTTC. This translates into CASSLSPGLVGEQYF.

In regard to this clonotype: One end of the junction fails to match germline, which may point to a read error. The chain joins TRBV4-1 to TRBJ2-5; 7 nucleotides line up with TRBD2. The J call is in doubt because the DNA end fits TRBJ2-1 better. There are 18 residues in the CDR3. Germline V CDR1 and CDR2: MGHRA, YSYEKL. The CDR3 is CASSQESGGRGSYSEQFF. The DNA for the CDR3 is TGCGCCAGCAGCCAAGAAAGTGGCGGGAGAGGATCCTACAGTGAGCAGTTCTTC.

This clonotype was picked up a small number of times. The chain has TRBV29-1 and TRBJ1-2; a possible D gene is TRBD1 (6 bases). This CDR3 has 16 residues. Trimming pared 0 bases from V and 4 bases from J, leaving 18 bases between. Germline-derived CDR1 and CDR2 are SQVTM and ANQGSEA. CDR3 region: CSVEDLLLQGLYGYTF. The CDR3 DNA sequence: TGCAGCGTTGAAGACCTTCTGTTACAGGGCCTCTATGGCTACACCTTC. The full variable domain, completed using reference TRBV29-1 and TRBJ1-2, is SAVISQKPSRDICQRGTSLTIQCQVDSQVTMMFWYRQQPGQSLTLIATANQGSEATYESGFVIDKFPISRPNLTFSTLTVSNMSPEDSSIYLCSVEDLLLQGLYGYTFGSGTRLTVV.

The V and J genes are TRBV6-1 and TRBJ1-4; the D is unclear. The length of the CDR3 is 15 residues. Germline loops: CDR1 MNHNS, CDR2 SASEGT. With 2 bases removed from V and 0 bases from J, the gap between germline ends came to 7 bases. CDR3 DNA sequence: TGTGCCAGCAGTGAAAGCCGGGCAACTAATGAAAAACTGTTTTTT. It translates to CASSESRATNEKLFF.

The rearrangement joins TRBV27 to TRBJ1-1; D possibly corresponds to TRBD1 (5 bases). Germline CDR1 reads MNHEY; CDR2 reads SMNVEV (reference sequence). The germline V and J ends were trimmed by 2 bases and 3 bases, with 10 bases remaining between them. The CDR3 spans 14 residues. The CDR3 is CASSLRRGDTEAFF. DNA of the CDR3: TGTGCCAGCAGTTTAAGGAGAGGGGACACTGAAGCTTTCTTT.